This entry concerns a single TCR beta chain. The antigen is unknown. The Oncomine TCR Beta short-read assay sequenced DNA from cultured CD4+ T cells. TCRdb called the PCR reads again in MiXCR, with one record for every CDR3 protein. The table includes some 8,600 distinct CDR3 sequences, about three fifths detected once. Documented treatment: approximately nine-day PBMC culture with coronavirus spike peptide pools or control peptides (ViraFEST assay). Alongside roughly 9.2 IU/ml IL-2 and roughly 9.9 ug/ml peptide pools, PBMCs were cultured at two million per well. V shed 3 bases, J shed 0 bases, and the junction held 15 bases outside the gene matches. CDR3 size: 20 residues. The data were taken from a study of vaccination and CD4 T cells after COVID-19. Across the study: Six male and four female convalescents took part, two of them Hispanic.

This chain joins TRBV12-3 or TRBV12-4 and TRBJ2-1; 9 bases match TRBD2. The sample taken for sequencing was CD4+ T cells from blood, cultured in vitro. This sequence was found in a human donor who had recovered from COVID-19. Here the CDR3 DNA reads TGTGCCAGCAGTTTCCGAGCAGGTCTAGCGGGACGCAGCTCCTACAATGAGCAGTTCTTC. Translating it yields CASSFRAGLAGRSSYNEQFF.